A single TCR beta chain is shown here with its context. In the original processing: For nucleated cells, counts were estimated from reference gene primer amplification. Profiling relied on immunoSEQ multiplex PCR, and the TCRdb table lists in-frame clones only, not all of them. V and J calls and clone size are copied from that table; D and trimming were computed from the DNA. The sample has about 200,000 clones; roughly 82% are singletons. This CDR3 contains 14 residues. V lost 2 bases and J lost 8; bases outside the gene matches: 8. Germline V gene sequence: CDR1 SGHNT, CDR2 YYREEE (reference sequence). The sample originates from a study of blood T cell repertoires in COVID-19. Study at large: There were acute and convalescent COVID-19 samples, and they came from the United States, Italy and Spain.

Participants were aged about 18 to 89 years from roughly 25 US areas. The chain couples TRBV5-4 to TRBJ1-2, with 8 bases fitting TRBD1. The origin of this receptor is a woman in her fifties or sixties with acute COVID-19. The source material was PBMCs or T cells enriched from blood (not recorded which). CDR3 sequence: CASSFGQGPDGYTF. DNA for the CDR3: TGTGCCAGCAGCTTTGGACAGGGTCCGGACGGCTACACCTTC.